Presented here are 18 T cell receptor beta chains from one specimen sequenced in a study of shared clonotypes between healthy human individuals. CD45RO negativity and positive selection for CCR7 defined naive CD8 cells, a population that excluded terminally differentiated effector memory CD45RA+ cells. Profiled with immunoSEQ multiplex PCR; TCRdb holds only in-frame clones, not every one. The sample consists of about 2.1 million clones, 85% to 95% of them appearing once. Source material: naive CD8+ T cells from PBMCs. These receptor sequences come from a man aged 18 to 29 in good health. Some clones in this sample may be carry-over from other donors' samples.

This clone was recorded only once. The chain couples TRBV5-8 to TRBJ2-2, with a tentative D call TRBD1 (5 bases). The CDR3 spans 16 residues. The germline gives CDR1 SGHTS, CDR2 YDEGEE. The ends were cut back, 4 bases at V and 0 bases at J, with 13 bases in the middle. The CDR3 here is CASSQTRTPNTGELFF. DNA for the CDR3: TGTGCCAGCAGCCAGACCCGGACACCGAACACCGGGGAGCTGTTTTTT. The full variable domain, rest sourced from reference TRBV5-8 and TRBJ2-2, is EAGVTQSPTHLIKTRGQQATLRCSPISGHTSVYWYQQALGLGLQFLLWYDEGEERNRGNFPPRFSGRQFPNYSSELNVNALELEDSALYLCASSQTRTPNTGELFFGEGSRLTVL.

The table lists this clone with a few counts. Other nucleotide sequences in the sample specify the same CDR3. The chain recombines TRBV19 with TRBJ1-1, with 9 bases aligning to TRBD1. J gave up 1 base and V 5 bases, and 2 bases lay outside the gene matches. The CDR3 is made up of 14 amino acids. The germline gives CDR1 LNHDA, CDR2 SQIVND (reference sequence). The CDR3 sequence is CASSPGQGNTEAFF. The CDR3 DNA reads TGTGCCAGTAGTCCGGGACAGGGGAACACTGAAGCTTTCTTT.

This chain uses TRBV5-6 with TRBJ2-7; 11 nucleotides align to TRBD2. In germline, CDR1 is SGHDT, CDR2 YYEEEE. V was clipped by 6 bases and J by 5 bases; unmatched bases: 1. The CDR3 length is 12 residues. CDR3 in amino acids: CASKLAGDEQYF. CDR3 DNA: TGTGCCAGCAAACTAGCGGGAGACGAGCAGTACTTC.

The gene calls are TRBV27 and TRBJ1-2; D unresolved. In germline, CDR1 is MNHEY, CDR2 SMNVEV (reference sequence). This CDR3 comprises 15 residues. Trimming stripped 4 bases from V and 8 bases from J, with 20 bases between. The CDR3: CASSSDSSIPWGYTF. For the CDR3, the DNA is TGTGCCAGCAGTTCGGATTCCTCTATCCCGTGGGGCTACACCTTC.

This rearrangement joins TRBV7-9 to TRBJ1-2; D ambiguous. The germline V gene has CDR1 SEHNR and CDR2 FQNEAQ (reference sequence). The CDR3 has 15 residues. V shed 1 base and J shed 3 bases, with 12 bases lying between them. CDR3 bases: TGTGCCAGCAGCTTAGGGGCCCTTAGGGACTATGGCTACACCTTC. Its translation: CASSLGALRDYGYTF.

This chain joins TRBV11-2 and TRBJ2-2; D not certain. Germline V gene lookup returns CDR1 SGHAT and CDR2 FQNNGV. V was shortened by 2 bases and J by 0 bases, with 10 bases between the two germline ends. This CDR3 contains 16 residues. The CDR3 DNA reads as TGTGCCAGCAGCTTATTCCAACGGACGAACACCGGGGAGCTGTTTTTT. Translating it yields CASSLFQRTNTGELFF.

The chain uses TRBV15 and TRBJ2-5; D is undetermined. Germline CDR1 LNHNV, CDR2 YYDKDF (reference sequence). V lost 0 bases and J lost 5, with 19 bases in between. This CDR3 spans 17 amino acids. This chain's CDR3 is CATSRDLMIADEETQYF. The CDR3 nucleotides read TGTGCCACCAGCAGAGATCTGATGATAGCTGATGAGGAGACCCAGTACTTC.

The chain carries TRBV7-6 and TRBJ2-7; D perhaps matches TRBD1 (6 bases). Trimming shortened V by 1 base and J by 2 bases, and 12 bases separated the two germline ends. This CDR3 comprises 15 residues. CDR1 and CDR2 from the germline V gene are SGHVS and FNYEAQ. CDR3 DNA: TGTGCCAGCAGCTTAGGACCACAGGGAACCTACGAGCAGTACTTC. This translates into CASSLGPQGTYEQYF.

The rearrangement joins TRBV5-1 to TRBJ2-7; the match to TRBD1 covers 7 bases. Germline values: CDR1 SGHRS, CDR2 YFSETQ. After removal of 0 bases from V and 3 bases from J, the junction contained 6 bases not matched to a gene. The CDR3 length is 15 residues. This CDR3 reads CASSLGQGSYYEQYF. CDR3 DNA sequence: TGCGCCAGCAGCTTGGGACAGGGATCGTACTACGAGCAGTACTTC.

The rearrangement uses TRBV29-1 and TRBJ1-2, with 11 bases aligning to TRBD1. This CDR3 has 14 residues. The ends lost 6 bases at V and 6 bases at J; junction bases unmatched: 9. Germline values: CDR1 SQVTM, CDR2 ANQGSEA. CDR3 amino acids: CSVGIGQGADGYTF. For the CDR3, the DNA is TGCAGCGTGGGGATCGGACAGGGGGCCGATGGCTACACCTTC.

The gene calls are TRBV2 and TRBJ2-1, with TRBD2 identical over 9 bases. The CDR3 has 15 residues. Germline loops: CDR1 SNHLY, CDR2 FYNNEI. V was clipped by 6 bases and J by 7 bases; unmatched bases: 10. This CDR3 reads CASSAAGLAGNEQFF. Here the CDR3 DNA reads TGTGCCAGCAGCGCCGCGGGACTAGCAGGGAATGAGCAGTTCTTC. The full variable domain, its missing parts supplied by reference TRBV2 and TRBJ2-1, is EPEVTQTPSHQVTQMGQEVILRCVPISNHLYFYWYRQILGQKVEFLVSFYNNEISEKSEIFDDQFSVERPDGSNFTLKIRSTKLEDSAMYFCASSAAGLAGNEQFFGPGTRLTVL.

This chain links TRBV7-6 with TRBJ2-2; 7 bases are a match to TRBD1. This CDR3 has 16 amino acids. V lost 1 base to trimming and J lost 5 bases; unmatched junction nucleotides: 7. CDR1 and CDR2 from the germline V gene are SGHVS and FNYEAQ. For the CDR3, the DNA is TGTGCCAGCAGCTTAGGGACAGGAGGATCGACCGGGGAGCTGTTTTTT. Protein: CASSLGTGGSTGELFF.

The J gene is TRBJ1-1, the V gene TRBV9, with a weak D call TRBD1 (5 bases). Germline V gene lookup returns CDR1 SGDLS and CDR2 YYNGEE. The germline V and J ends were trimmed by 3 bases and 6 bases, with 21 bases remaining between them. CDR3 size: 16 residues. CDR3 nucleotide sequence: TGTGCCAGCAGCGCTGCCGGGAGGTCCTTGGGGGCTGAAGCTTTCTTT. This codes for CASSAAGRSLGAEAFF.

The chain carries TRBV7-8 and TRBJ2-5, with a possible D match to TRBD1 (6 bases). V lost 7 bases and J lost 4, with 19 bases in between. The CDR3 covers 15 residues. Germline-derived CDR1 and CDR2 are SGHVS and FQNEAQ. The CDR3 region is CASTQTGLAGETQYF. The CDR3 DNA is TGTGCCAGCACCCAAACAGGGCTAGCAGGAGAGACCCAGTACTTC.

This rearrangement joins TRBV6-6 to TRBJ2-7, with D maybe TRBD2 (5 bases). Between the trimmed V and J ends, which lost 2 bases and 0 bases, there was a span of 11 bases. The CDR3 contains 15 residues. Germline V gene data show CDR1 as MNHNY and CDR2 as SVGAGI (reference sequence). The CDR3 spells CASSYGRLDSYEQYF. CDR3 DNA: TGTGCCAGCAGTTACGGGAGATTAGACTCCTACGAGCAGTACTTC.

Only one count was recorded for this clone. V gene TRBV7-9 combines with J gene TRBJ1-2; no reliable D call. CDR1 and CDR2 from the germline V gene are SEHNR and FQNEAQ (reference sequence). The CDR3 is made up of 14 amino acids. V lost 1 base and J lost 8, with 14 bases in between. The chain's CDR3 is CASSLEVFIGGYTF. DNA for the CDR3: TGTGCCAGCAGCTTAGAGGTCTTTATCGGGGGCTACACCTTC.

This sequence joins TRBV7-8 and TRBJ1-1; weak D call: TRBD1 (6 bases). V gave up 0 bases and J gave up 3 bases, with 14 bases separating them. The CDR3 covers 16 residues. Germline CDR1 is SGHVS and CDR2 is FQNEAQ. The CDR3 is CASSLALMGADTEAFF. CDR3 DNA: TGTGCCAGCAGCTTAGCGCTGATGGGGGCCGACACTGAAGCTTTCTTT.

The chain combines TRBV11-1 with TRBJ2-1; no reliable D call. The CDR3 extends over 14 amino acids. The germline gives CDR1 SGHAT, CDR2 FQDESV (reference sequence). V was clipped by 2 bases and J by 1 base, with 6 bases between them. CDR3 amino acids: CASSLSPSYNEQFF. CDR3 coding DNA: TGTGCCAGCAGCTTATCGCCTTCCTACAATGAGCAGTTCTTC.